The rows below give T cell receptor beta chains drawn from one sample of a study of blood T cell repertoires in COVID-19. Clones were sequenced by immunoSEQ multiplex PCR, and TCRdb holds only the in-frame ones, with some missing. The sample yields roughly 200,000 clones, about 88% seen once. The specimen sequenced was peripheral blood. Receptors originate from a middle-aged man with active or convalescent COVID-19. Both conserved end residues are part of each CDR3. D genes are given only for firm matches. Not every row has a clone size; where given, it reads once, few, many or a size class.

few | NA | TRBJ1-5 | TRBV24-1 | TGTGCCACCAGTGATTTCGGCAATCAGCCCCAGCATTTT | CATSDFGNQPQHF
NA | NA | TRBJ2-1 | TRBV25-1 | TGTGCCAGCAGTGAACCTCCTTCCTACAATGAGCAGTTCTTC | CASSEPPSYNEQFF
NA | TRBD1 | TRBJ2-7 | TRBV18 | TGTGCCAGCTCACTACAGGGGTACGAGCAGTACTTC | CASSLQGYEQYF
NA | NA | TRBJ2-5 | TRBV6-2/TRBV6-3 | TGTGCCAGCAGTTACTCGACGACTTCACAAGAGACCCAGTACTTC | CASSYSTTSQETQYF
few | NA | TRBJ1-1 | TRBV7-9 | TGTGCCAGCAGCTTAATATTGAACACTGAAGCTTTCTTT | CASSLILNTEAFF
NA | NA | TRBJ2-5 | TRBV2 | TGTGCCAGCAGTAACAGGATCTCGGAGACCCAGTACTTC | CASSNRISETQYF
NA | NA | TRBJ2-7 | TRBV5-1 | TGCGCCAGCAGCTTCGAGACAATCGACGAGCAGTACTTC | CASSFETIDEQYF
NA | TRBD2 | TRBJ2-1 | TRBV4-2 | TGTGCCAGCAGCATATCCGGGCGGGGGGGAGGTAATGAGCAGTTCTTC | CASSISGRGGGNEQFF
NA | TRBD1 | TRBJ1-5 | TRBV5-1 | TGCGCCAGCAGCGTCGCAGGGGGTCAGCCCCAGCATTTT | CASSVAGGQPQHF
NA | NA | TRBJ2-1 | TRBV7-9 | TGTGCCAGCAGCTCGGACGGCGGACTCGCGTTCTTC | CASSSDGGLAFF
once | TRBD1 | TRBJ1-2 | TRBV25-1 | TGTGCCAGCAGTGAATCATCAGGGGGTTCCTATGGCTACACCTTC | CASSESSGGSYGYTF
NA | NA | TRBJ1-4 | TRBV5-1 | TGCGCCAGCAGACCTGGAGCGGCAGCAACTAATGAAAAACTGTTTTTT | CASRPGAAATNEKLFF
NA | TRBD1 | TRBJ1-2 | TRBV11-2 | TGTGCCAGCAGCTCCATCAGGGGGCTTAACTATGGCTACACCTTC | CASSSIRGLNYGYTF
NA | NA | TRBJ1-1 | TRBV12-3/TRBV12-4 | TGTGCCAGCAGTCCTACAGGGAACACTGAAGCTTTCTTT | CASSPTGNTEAFF
NA | NA | TRBJ1-3 | TRBV4-1 | TGCGCCAGCAGCCGGGAGGTTACGTTCTCTGGAAACACCATATATTTT | CASSREVTFSGNTIYF
few | NA | TRBJ1-5 | TRBV3-1/TRBV3-2 | TGTGCCAGCAGCCCCGGGACTCTAAATCAGCCCCAGCATTTT | CASSPGTLNQPQHF
NA | TRBD2 | TRBJ2-1 | TRBV28 | TGTGCCAGCACCATACGGGGGGGCTCCTACAATGAGCAGTTCTTC | CASTIRGGSYNEQFF
NA | NA | TRBJ1-5 | TRBV5-1 | TGCGCCAGCAGCCCTGGCGGGGATAGTCAGCCCCAGCATTTT | CASSPGGDSQPQHF
NA | TRBD1 | TRBJ1-2 | TRBV28 | TGTGCCAGCAGTAGGAAGGGGGCTTATGGCTACACCTTC | CASSRKGAYGYTF
NA | NA | TRBJ2-3 | TRBV6-5 | TGTGCCAGCACGGACAGCAGCACAGATACGCAGTATTTT | CASTDSSTDTQYF
NA | NA | TRBJ1-6 | TRBV5-4 | TGTGCCAGCAGCCCGAAAGGGACAAGTAATTCACCCCTCCACTTT | CASSPKGTSNSPLHF
NA | NA | TRBJ2-1 | TRBV12-3/TRBV12-4 | TGTGCCAGCAGTCTCGGACTAAGGGGGCAGTTCTTC | CASSLGLRGQFF
once | NA | TRBJ2-1 | TRBV15 | TGTGCCACCAGCAGAAGCAGGTACAATGAGCAGTTCTTC | CATSRSRYNEQFF
NA | NA | TRBJ1-2 | TRBV5-5 | TGTGCCAGCAGCCCGATCAACCGGGGGGGGTATGGCTACACCTTC | CASSPINRGGYGYTF
NA | TRBD2 | TRBJ2-2 | TRBV10-3 | TGTGCCATCAGTGAGCGCGGGGGGCTTAACACCGGGGAGCTGTTTTTT | CAISERGGLNTGELFF
NA | TRBD2 | TRBJ2-1 | TRBV28 | TGTGCCAGCAGAGGCTGGACTAGCGGGGCCCTAAATGAGCAGTTCTTC | CASRGWTSGALNEQFF
NA | TRBD1 | TRBJ1-6 | TRBV25-1 | TGTGCCAGCAGCCCAGGGACAGGGGGTTCTCCCCTCCACTTT | CASSPGTGGSPLHF
few | NA | TRBJ2-7 | TRBV3-1/TRBV3-2 | TGTGCCAGCAACATGGGGACAACAGGTCGCGAGCAGTACTTC | CASNMGTTGREQYF
NA | TRBD1 | TRBJ1-3 | TRBV28 | TGTGCCAGCAGCCCTCGGGACAGGAGTGGAAACACCATATATTTT | CASSPRDRSGNTIYF
few | NA | TRBJ1-6 | TRBV28 | TGTGCCAGCAGTTTGGACAGATATAATTCACCCCTCCACTTT | CASSLDRYNSPLHF
NA | TRBD1 | TRBJ1-5 | TRBV30 | TGTGCCTGGAGTGGAAGAGCCGGGACAGCAGGGTCCAATCAGCCCCAGCATTTT | CAWSGRAGTAGSNQPQHF
NA | NA | TRBJ2-1 | TRBV7-2 | TGTGCCAGCAGCTTTAGCGGATCCTACAATGAGCAGTTCTTC | CASSFSGSYNEQFF
NA | TRBD1 | TRBJ1-2 | TRBV29-1 | TGCAGCGTTGAAGACGGGACAGACTATGGCTACACCTTC | CSVEDGTDYGYTF
NA | TRBD1 | TRBJ2-5 | TRBV25-1 | TGTGCCAGCAGTAGGACAGGGCCCCTACAAGAGACCCAGTACTTC | CASSRTGPLQETQYF
NA | TRBD2 | TRBJ2-5 | TRBV27 | TGTGCCAGCAGTTTATCCGGGGGGGAGACCCAGTACTTC | CASSLSGGETQYF
NA | NA | TRBJ1-2 | TRBV12-3/TRBV12-4 | TGTGCCAGCATGGGGCGCGACTACACCTTC | CASMGRDYTF
NA | TRBD1 | TRBJ1-2 | TRBV4-2 | TGTGCCAGCAGCCCCGGGACAGAGACTAACTATGGCTACACCTTC | CASSPGTETNYGYTF
few | NA | TRBJ2-7 | TRBV9 | TGTGCCAGCAGCGTAGGACAGAGCCACGAGCAGTACTTC | CASSVGQSHEQYF
NA | TRBD1 | TRBJ1-2 | TRBV14 | TGTGCCAGCAGCTCCGGGACAGGGTTTAACTATGGCTACACCTTC | CASSSGTGFNYGYTF
NA | NA | TRBJ1-6 | TRBV30 | TGTGCCTGGAACCGAGGAGGGGCCATGGCACCCCTCCACTTT | CAWNRGGAMAPLHF
NA | TRBD1 | TRBJ1-2 | TRBV6-5 | TGTGCCACCAGGGACAGGGAGTTTGCGGGCTACACCTTC | CATRDREFAGYTF
NA | TRBD2 | TRBJ2-5 | TRBV2 | TGTGCCAGCAGGAGCGGGGGGCCCCAAGAGACCCAGTACTTC | CASRSGGPQETQYF
NA | NA | TRBJ1-5 | TRBV20-1 | TGCAGTGCTAGTGGGGGAGGGAGCAATCAGCCCCAGCATTTT | CSASGGGSNQPQHF
NA | NA | TRBJ1-2 | TRBV6-1 | TGTGCCAGCAGTGAATCAGGGTCCTATGGCTACACCTTC | CASSESGSYGYTF
once | TRBD2 | TRBJ2-3 | TRBV19 | TGTGCCAGTAGTCGCCTAAATTACGCGGGGGTTTCGGATACGCAGTATTTT | CASSRLNYAGVSDTQYF
once | TRBD2 | TRBJ2-3 | TRBV28 | TGTGCCAGCCGTGCTAGCGGAAGAGGCACAGATACGCAGTATTTT | CASRASGRGTDTQYF
NA | NA | TRBJ1-2 | TRBV14 | TGTGCCAGCAGCCCCGACAGTTCTCTTCTCTATGGCTACACCTTC | CASSPDSSLLYGYTF
NA | TRBD2 | TRBJ2-1 | TRBV5-6 | TGTGCCAGCAGCTTTGTGACTAGCGGGGGGGATGAGCAGTTCTTC | CASSFVTSGGDEQFF
NA | TRBD1 | TRBJ1-5 | TRBV19 | TGTGCCAGTAGTGCCGGACAGGGCGGCAATCAGCCCCAGCATTTT | CASSAGQGGNQPQHF
NA | TRBD2 | TRBJ2-2 | TRBV6-2/TRBV6-3 | TGTGCCAGCAGTCAGCGGGGTCCAACCGGGGAGCTGTTTTTT | CASSQRGPTGELFF
NA | TRBD1 | TRBJ2-4 | TRBV10-3 | TGTGCCATCAGTCAGGACAGGGGCCAAAACATTCAGTACTTC | CAISQDRGQNIQYF
NA | TRBD1 | TRBJ2-1 | TRBV6-5 | TGTGCCAGCAGGGCCGGGACAGGGAACTACAATGAGCAGTTCTTC | CASRAGTGNYNEQFF
NA | NA | TRBJ2-2 | TRBV12-3/TRBV12-4 | TGTGCCAGCAGTTTAATGGCGGCCGGGGAGCTGTTTTTT | CASSLMAAGELFF
NA | TRBD2 | TRBJ2-5 | TRBV4-1 | TGCGCCAGCAGCCAAGCTTCCAGCGGGGTTTCGGAGACCCAGTACTTC | CASSQASSGVSETQYF
NA | NA | TRBJ1-3 | TRBV6-5 | TGTGCCACGGGGAGGGCCTCCTTATCTGGAAACACCATATATTTT | CATGRASLSGNTIYF
NA | NA | TRBJ2-1 | TRBV29-1 | TGCAGCGTTGTGGAGGGTGCGGGCTACAATGAGCAGTTCTTC | CSVVEGAGYNEQFF
NA | TRBD1 | TRBJ1-4 | TRBV3-1/TRBV3-2 | TGTGCCAGCAGCCAAAGGACAGGGGCTAATGAAAAACTGTTTTTT | CASSQRTGANEKLFF